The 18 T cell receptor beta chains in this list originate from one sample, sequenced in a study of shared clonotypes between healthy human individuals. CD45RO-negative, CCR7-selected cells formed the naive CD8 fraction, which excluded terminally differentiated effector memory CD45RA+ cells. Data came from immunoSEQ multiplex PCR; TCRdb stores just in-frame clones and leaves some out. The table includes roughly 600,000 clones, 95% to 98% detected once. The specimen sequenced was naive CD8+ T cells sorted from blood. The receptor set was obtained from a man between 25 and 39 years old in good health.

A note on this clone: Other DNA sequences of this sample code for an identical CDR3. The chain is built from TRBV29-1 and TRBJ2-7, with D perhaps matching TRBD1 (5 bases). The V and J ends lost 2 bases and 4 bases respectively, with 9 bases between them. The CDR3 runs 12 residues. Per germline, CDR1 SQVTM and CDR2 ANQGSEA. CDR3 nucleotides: TGCAGCGTTGAACAGGGCCCTTACGAGCAGTACTTC. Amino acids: CSVEQGPYEQYF.

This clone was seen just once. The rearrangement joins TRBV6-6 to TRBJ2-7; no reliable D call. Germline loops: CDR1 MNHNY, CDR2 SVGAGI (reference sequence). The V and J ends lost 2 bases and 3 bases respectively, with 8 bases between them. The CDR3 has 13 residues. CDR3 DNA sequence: TGTGCCAGCAGTTACATCCGCGGCTACGAGCAGTACTTC. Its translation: CASSYIRGYEQYF.

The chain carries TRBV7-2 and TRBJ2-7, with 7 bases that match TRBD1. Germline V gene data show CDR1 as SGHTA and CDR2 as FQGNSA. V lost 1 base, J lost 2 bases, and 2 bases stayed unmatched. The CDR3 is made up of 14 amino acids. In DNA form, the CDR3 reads TGTGCCAGCAGCTTAGGAGGGGGCGCCTACGAGCAGTACTTC. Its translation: CASSLGGGAYEQYF.

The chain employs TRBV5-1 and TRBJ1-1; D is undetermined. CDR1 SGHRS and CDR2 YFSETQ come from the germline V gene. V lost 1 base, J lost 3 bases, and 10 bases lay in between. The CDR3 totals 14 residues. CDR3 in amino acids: CASSLSGPYTEAFF. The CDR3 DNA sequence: TGCGCCAGCAGCTTGAGCGGGCCGTACACTGAAGCTTTCTTT.

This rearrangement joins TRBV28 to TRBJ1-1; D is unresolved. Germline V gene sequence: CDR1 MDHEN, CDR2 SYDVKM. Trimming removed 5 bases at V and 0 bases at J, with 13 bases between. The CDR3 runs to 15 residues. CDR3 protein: CASSLRASMNTEAFF. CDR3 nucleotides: TGTGCCAGCAGTCTGCGGGCCTCCATGAACACTGAAGCTTTCTTT. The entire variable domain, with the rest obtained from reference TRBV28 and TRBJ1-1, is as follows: DVKVTQSSRYLVKRTGEKVFLECVQDMDHENMFWYRQDPGLGLRLIYFSYDVKMKEKGDIPEGYSVSREKKERFSLILESASTNQTSMYLCASSLRASMNTEAFFGQGTRLTVV.

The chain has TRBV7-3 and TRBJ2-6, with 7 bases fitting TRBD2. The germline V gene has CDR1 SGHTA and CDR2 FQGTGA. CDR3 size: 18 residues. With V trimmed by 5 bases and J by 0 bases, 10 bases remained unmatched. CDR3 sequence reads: CASSETSLPLSGANVLTF. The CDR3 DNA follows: TGTGCCAGCAGCGAGACTAGCCTTCCTCTCTCTGGGGCCAACGTCCTGACTTTC. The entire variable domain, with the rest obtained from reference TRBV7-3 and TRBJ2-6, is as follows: GAGVSQTPSNKVTEKGKYVELRCDPISGHTALYWYRQSLGQGPEFLIYFQGTGAADDSGLPNDRFFAVRPEGSVSTLKIQRTERGDSAVYLCASSETSLPLSGANVLTFGAGSRLTVL.

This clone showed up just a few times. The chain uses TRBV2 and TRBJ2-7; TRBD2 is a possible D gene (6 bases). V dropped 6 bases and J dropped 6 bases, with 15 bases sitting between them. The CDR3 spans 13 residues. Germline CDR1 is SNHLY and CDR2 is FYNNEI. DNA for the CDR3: TGTGCCAGCAGCCTCGGACTAACTCGCGAGCAGTACTTC. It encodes CASSLGLTREQYF.

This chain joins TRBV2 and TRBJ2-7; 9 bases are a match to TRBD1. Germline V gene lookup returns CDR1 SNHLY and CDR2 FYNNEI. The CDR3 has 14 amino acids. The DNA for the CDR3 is TGTGGCGTCGTGCCCCGGGACAGGGCCTACGAGCAGTACTTC. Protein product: CGVVPRDRAYEQYF.

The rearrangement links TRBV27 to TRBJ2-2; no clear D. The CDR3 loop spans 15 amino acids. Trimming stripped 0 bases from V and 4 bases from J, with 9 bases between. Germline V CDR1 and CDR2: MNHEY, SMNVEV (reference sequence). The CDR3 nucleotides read TGTGCCAGCAGTTTATCAGTGCGGATCACCGGGGAGCTGTTTTTT. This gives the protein CASSLSVRITGELFF.

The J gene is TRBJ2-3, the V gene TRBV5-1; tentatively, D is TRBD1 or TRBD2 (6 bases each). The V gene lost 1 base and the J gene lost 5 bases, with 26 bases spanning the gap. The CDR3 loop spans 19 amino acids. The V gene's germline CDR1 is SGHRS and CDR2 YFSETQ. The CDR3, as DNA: TGCGCCAGCAGCTTGATCCGCCCGGGACAAGGCCTCGGGGGAGATACGCAGTATTTT. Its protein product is CASSLIRPGQGLGGDTQYF.

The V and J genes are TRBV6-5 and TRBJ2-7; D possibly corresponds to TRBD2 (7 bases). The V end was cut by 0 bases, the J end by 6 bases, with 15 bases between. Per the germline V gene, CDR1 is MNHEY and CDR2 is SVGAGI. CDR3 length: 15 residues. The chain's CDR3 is CASSYSRGGFAEQYF. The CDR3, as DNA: TGTGCCAGCAGTTACTCAAGGGGGGGTTTCGCCGAGCAGTACTTC.

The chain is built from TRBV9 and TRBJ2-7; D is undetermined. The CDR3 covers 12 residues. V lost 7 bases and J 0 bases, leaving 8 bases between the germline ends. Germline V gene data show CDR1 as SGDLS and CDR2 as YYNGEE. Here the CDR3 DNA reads TGTGCCAGCGCCAGAGACTCCTACGAGCAGTACTTC. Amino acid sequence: CASARDSYEQYF.

This CDR3 is CASSEEGSYEQYF. The CDR3, as DNA: TGTGCCAGCAGTGAAGAGGGAAGCTACGAGCAGTACTTC. The chain couples TRBV25-1 to TRBJ2-7; D possibly corresponds to TRBD2 (5 bases). CDR3 length: 13 amino acids. Trimming took off 2 bases at V and 3 bases at J, with 8 bases between the two ends. Looked up from germline, CDR1 is MGHDK and CDR2 is SYGVNS.

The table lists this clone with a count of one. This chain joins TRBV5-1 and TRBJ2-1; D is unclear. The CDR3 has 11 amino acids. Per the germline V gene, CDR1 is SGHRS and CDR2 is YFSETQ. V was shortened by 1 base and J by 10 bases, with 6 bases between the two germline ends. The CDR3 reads CASSLSLEQFF. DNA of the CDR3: TGCGCCAGCAGCTTGTCGCTAGAGCAGTTCTTC.

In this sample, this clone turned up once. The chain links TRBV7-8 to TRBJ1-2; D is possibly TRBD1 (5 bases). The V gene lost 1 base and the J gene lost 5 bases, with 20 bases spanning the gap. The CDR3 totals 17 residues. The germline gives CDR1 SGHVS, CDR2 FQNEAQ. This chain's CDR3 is CASSLGLSGRRGYGYTF. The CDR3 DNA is TGTGCCAGCAGCTTAGGGCTCTCGGGGCGCCGAGGATATGGCTACACCTTC.

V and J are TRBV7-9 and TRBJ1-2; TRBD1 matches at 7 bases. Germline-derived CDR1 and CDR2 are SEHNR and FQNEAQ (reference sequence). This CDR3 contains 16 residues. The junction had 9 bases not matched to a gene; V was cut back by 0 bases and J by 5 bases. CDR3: CASSLAGSTGIYGYTF. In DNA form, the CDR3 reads TGTGCCAGCAGCTTAGCTGGCTCGACAGGGATTTATGGCTACACCTTC.

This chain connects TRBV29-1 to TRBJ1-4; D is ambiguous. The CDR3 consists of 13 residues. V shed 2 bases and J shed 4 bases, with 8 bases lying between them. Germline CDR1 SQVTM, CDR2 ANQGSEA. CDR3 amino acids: CSVEKADNEKLFF. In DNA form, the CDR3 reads TGCAGCGTTGAAAAGGCGGATAATGAAAAACTGTTTTTT.

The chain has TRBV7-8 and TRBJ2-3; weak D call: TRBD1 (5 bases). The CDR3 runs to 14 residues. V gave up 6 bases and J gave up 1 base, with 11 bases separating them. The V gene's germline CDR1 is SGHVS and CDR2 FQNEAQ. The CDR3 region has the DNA TGTGCCAGCAGTTTTTTACAGGGCACAGATACGCAGTATTTT. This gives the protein CASSFLQGTDTQYF. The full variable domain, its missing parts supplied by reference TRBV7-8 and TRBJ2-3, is GAGVSQSPRYKVAKRGQDVALRCDPISGHVSLFWYQQALGQGPEFLTYFQNEAQLDKSGLPSDRFFAERPEGSVSTLKIQRTQQEDSAVYLCASSFLQGTDTQYFGPGTRLTVL.